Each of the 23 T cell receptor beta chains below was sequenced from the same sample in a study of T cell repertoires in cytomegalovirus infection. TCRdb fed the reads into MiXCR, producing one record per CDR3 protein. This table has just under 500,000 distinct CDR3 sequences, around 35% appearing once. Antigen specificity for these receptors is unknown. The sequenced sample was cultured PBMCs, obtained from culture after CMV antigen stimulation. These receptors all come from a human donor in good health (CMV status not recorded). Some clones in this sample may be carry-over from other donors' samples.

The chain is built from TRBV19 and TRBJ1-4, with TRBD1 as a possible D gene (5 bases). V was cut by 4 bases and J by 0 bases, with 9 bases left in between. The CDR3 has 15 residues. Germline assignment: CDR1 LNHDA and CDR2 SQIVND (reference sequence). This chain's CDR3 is CASSKGIATNEKLFF. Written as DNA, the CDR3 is TGTGCCAGTAGTAAGGGGATCGCAACTAATGAAAAACTGTTTTTT.

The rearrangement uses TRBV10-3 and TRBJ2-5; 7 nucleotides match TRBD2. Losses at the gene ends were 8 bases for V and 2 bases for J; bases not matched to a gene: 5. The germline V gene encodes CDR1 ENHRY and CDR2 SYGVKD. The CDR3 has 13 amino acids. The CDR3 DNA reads TGTGCCATCGGGGGGGGTTGGCAAGAGACCCAGTACTTC. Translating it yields CAIGGGWQETQYF.

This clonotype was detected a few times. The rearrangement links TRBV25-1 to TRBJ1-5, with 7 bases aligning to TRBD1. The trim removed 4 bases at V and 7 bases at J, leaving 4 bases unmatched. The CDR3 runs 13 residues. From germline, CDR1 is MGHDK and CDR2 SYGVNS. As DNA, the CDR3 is TGTGCCAGCAGTGCGACAGGGAGCCAGCCCCAGCATTTT. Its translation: CASSATGSQPQHF.

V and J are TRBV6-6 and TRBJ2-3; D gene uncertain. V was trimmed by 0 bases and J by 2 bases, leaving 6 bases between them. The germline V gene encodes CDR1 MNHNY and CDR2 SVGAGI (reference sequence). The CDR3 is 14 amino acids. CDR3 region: CASSYSLPTDTQYF. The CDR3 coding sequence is TGTGCCAGCAGTTACTCACTTCCCACAGATACGCAGTATTTT.

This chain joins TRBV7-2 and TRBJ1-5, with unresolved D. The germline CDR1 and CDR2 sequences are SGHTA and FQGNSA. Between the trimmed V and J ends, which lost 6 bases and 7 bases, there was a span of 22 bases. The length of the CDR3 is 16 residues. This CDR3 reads CASSLNVAAARQPQHF. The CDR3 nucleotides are TGTGCCAGCAGTCTTAACGTTGCAGCGGCCAGGCAGCCCCAGCATTTT.

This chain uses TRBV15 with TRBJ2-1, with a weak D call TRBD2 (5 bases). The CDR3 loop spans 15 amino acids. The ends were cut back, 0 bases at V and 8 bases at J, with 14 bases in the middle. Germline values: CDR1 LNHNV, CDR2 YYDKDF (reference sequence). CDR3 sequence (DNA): TGTGCCACCAGCAGAGAACGGGGTAGCTGGGATGAGCAGTTCTTC. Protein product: CATSRERGSWDEQFF.

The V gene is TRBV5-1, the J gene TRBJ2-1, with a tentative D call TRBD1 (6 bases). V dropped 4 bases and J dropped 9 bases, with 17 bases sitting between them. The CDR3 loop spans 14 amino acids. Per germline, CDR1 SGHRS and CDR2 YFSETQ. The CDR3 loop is CASSTQQGSGEQFF. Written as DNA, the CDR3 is TGCGCCAGCAGCACTCAACAGGGATCAGGTGAGCAGTTCTTC. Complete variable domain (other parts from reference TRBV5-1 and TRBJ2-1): KAGVTQTPRYLIKTRGQQVTLSCSPISGHRSVSWYQQTPGQGLQFLFEYFSETQRNKGNFPGRFSGRQFSNSRSEMNVSTLELGDSALYLCASSTQQGSGEQFFGPGTRLTVL.

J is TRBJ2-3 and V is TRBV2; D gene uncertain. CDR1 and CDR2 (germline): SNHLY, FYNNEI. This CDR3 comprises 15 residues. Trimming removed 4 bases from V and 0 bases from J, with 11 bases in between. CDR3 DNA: TGTGCCAGCAGTGCTTCTAGAACTAGCACAGATACGCAGTATTTT. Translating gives CASSASRTSTDTQYF.

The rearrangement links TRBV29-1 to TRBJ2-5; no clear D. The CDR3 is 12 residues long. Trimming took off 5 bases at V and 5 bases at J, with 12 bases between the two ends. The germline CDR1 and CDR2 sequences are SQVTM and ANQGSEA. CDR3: CSVSRFQETQYF. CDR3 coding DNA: TGCAGCGTTTCTAGGTTCCAGGAGACCCAGTACTTC.

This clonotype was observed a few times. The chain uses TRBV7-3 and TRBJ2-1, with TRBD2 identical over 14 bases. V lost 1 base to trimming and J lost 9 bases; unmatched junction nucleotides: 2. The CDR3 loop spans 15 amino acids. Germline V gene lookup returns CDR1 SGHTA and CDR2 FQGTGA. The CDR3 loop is CASSLRLAGGGEQFF. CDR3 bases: TGTGCCAGCAGCTTAAGACTAGCGGGAGGGGGTGAGCAGTTCTTC.

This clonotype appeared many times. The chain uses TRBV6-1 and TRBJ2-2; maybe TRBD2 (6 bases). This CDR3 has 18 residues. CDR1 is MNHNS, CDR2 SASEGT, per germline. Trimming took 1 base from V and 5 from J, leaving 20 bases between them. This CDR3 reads CASSEVVGLLSRTGELFF. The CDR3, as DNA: TGTGCCAGCAGTGAAGTCGTGGGACTCCTTTCTAGGACCGGGGAGCTGTTTTTT.

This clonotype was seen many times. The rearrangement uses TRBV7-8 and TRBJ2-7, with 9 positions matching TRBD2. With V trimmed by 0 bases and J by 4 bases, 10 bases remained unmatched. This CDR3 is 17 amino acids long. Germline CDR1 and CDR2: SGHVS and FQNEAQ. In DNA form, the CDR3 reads TGTGCCAGCAGCTTAGCCGTGTCCCTAGCGGGGCAATACGAGCAGTACTTC. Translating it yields CASSLAVSLAGQYEQYF. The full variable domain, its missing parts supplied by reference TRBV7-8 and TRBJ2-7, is GAGVSQSPRYKVAKRGQDVALRCDPISGHVSLFWYQQALGQGPEFLTYFQNEAQLDKSGLPSDRFFAERPEGSVSTLKIQRTQQEDSAVYLCASSLAVSLAGQYEQYFGPGTRLTVT.

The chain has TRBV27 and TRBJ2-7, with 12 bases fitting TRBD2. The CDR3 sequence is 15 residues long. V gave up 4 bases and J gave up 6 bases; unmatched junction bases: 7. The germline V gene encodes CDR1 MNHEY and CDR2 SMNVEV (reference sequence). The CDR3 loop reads CASSSLTSGSPEQYF. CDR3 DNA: TGTGCCAGCAGTTCCTTGACTAGCGGGAGTCCCGAGCAGTACTTC.

CDR3 residues: CASSRGTGTYEQYF. The CDR3, as DNA: TGTGCCAGCAGCCGTGGGACAGGGACCTACGAGCAGTACTTC. The rearrangement joins TRBV7-8 to TRBJ2-7, with 9 bases aligning to TRBD1. Germline CDR1 reads SGHVS; CDR2 reads FQNEAQ. The junction had 4 bases not matched to a gene; V was cut back by 5 bases and J by 2 bases. This CDR3 has 14 residues.

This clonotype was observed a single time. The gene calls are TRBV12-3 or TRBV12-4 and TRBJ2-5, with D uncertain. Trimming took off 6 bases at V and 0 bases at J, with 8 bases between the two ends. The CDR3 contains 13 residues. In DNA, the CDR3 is TGTGCCAGCAGACCGACACACCAAGAGACCCAGTACTTC. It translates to CASRPTHQETQYF.

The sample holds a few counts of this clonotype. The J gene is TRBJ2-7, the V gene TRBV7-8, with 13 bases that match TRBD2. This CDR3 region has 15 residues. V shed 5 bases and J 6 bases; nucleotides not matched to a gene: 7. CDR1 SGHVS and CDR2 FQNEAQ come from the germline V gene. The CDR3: CASSLGTSGIGEQYF. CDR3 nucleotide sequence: TGTGCCAGCAGCCTGGGGACTAGCGGGATTGGCGAGCAGTACTTC.

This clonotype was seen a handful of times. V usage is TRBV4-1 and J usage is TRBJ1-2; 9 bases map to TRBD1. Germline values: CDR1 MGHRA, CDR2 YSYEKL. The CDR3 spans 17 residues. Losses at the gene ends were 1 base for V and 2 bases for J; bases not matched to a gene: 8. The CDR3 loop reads CASSQGGTGTGNYGYTF. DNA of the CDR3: TGCGCCAGCAGCCAAGGGGGGACCGGGACAGGGAACTATGGCTACACCTTC.

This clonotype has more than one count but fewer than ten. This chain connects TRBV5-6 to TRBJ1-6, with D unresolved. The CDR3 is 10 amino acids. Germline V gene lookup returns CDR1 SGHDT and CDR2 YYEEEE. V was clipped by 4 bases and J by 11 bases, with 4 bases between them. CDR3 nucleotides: TGTGCCAGCAGCGCTCCACCCCTCCACTTT. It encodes CASSAPPLHF.

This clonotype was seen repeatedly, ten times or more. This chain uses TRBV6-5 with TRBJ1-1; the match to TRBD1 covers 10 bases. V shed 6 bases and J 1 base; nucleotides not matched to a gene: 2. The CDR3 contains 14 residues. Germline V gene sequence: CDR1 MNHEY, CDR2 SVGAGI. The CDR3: CASSRTGGNTEAFF. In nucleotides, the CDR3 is TGTGCCAGCAGCCGGACAGGGGGGAACACTGAAGCTTTCTTT.

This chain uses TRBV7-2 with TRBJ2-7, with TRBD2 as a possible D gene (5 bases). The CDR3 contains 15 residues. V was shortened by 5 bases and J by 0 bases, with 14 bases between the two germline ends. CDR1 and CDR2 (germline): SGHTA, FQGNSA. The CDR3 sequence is CASSLDWAASYEQYF. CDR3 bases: TGTGCCAGCAGCCTGGACTGGGCGGCCTCCTACGAGCAGTACTTC.

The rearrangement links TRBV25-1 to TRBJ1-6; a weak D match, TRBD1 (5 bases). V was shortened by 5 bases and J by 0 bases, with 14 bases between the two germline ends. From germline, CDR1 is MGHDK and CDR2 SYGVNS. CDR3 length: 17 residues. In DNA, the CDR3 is TGTGCCAGCAGTCCCGGGACCTATAGCTCCTATAATTCACCCCTCCACTTT. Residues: CASSPGTYSSYNSPLHF.

The CDR3 sequence is CASTLVGVYGEQFF. For the CDR3, the DNA is TGTGCCAGCACCTTGGTGGGAGTTTATGGTGAGCAGTTCTTC. J is TRBJ2-1 and V is TRBV28; tentatively, D is TRBD2 (5 bases). V was cut by 7 bases and J by 9 bases, with 19 bases left in between. The CDR3 sequence is 14 residues long. Germline CDR1 and CDR2: MDHEN and SYDVKM.

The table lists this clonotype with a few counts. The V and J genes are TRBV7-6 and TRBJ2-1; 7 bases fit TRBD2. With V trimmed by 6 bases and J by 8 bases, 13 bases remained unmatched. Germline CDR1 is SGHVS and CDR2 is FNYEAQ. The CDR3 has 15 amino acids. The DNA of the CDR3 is TGTGCCAGCAGTCTAGCGGCGCGGGCAGGCGATGAGCAGTTCTTC. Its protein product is CASSLAARAGDEQFF.